These 5 T cell receptor beta chains were all obtained from the same sample, sequenced in a study of response to subunit inactivated influenza vaccine. TCRdb reanalysed the RT-PCR reads using MiXCR and keeps one entry per CDR3 protein. The sample includes 650,000 or so distinct CDR3 sequences, 11% to 15% seen only once; the top ten take 7.5% to 8%. Sequenced material: PBMCs from blood, taken approximately 15 days before vaccination. These receptors all come from a man aged 45-60 years who received an inactivated influenza vaccine.

The chain has TRBV28 and TRBJ2-1; 10 nucleotides align to TRBD2. Germline CDR1 MDHEN, CDR2 SYDVKM. Losses at the gene ends were 7 bases for V and 9 bases for J; bases not matched to a gene: 12. The CDR3 runs 15 residues. CDR3 nucleotides: TGTGCCAGCAATCCCGGGACTAGCGTCCTCAGTGAGCAGTTCTTC. This codes for CASNPGTSVLSEQFF.

V and J are TRBV4-1 and TRBJ2-5; 9 bases line up with TRBD2. The CDR3 extends over 19 amino acids. V was pared by 1 base and J by 2 bases, with 14 bases of the junction left unmatched. Germline V CDR1 and CDR2: MGHRA, YSYEKL. The CDR3 loop is CASSQGGLAGTDYQETQYF. CDR3 DNA sequence: TGCGCCAGCAGCCAAGGTGGGCTAGCGGGGACGGATTATCAAGAGACCCAGTACTTC.

The chain recombines TRBV3-1 with TRBJ1-2; the D is unclear. V was clipped by 1 base and J by 7 bases, with 19 bases between them. Germline assignment: CDR1 LGHDT and CDR2 YNNKEL (reference sequence). This CDR3 is 16 amino acids long. CDR3 protein: CASSQAVAGRNFGYTF. The DNA for the CDR3 is TGTGCCAGCAGCCAAGCGGTTGCGGGGAGAAATTTTGGCTACACCTTC.

This clonotype was counted only a few times. This CDR3 reads CASSLGVDTIYF. DNA for the CDR3: TGTGCCAGCAGTTTAGGGGTTGACACCATATATTTT. This chain joins TRBV28 and TRBJ1-3, with D unresolved. Germline values: CDR1 MDHEN, CDR2 SYDVKM. V was trimmed by 2 bases and J by 8 bases, leaving 7 bases between them. The CDR3 length is 12 residues.

This sequence joins TRBV2 and TRBJ2-1; D is possibly TRBD1 or TRBD2 (6 bases each). Germline V gives CDR1 SNHLY, CDR2 FYNNEI. CDR3 size: 21 residues. Trimming took 2 bases from V and 0 from J, leaving 26 bases between them. The CDR3 loop reads CASSETLLTRGLTLSYNEQFF. Here the CDR3 DNA reads TGTGCCAGCAGTGAAACATTGTTGACCCGGGGGCTTACCCTCTCCTACAATGAGCAGTTCTTC.